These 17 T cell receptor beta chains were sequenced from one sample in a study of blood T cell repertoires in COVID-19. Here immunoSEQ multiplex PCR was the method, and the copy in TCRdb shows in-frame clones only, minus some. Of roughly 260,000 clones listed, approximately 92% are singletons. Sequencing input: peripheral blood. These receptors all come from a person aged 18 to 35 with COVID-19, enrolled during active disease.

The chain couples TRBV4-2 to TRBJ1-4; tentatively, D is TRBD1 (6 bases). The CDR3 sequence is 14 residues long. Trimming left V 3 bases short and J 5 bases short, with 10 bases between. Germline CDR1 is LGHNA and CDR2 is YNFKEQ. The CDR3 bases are TGTGCCAGCAGCCAGGAAGGACAGAATGAAAAACTGTTTTTT. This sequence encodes CASSQEGQNEKLFF.

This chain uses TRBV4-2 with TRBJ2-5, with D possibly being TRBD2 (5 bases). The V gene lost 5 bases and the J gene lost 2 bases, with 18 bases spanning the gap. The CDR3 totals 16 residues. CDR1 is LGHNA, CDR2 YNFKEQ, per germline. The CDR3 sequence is CASSTIPGTGQETQYF. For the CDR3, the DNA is TGTGCCAGCAGCACCATCCCGGGAACGGGTCAAGAGACCCAGTACTTC.

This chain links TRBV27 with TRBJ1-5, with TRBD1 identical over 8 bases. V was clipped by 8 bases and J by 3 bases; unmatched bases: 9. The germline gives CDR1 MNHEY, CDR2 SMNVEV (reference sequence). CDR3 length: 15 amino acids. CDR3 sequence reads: CASSGQGGDNQPQHF. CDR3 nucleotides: TGTGCCAGCTCCGGACAGGGAGGGGACAATCAGCCCCAGCATTTT.

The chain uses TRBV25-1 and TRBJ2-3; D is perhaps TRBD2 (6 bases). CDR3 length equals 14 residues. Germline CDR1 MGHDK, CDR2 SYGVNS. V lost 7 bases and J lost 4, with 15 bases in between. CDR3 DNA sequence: TGTGCCAGCACCCGGGGAGGCGGCCCAGATACGCAGTATTTT. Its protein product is CASTRGGGPDTQYF.

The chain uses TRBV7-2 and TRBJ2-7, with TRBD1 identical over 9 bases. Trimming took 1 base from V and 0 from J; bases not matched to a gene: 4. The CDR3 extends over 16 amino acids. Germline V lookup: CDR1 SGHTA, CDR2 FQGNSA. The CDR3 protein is CASSLEGTGSSYEQYF. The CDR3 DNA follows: TGTGCCAGCAGCTTAGAAGGGACAGGGAGCTCCTACGAGCAGTACTTC. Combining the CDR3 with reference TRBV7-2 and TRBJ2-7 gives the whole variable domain GAGVSQSPSNKVTEKGKDVELRCDPISGHTALYWYRQSLGQGLEFLIYFQGNSAPDKSGLPSDRFSAERTGGSVSTLTIQRTQQEDSAVYLCASSLEGTGSSYEQYFGPGTRLTVT.

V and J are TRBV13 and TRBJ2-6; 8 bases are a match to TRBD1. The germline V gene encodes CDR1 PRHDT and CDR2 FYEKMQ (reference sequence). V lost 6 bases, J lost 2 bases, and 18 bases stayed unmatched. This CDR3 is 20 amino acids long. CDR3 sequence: CASSSTPGGQGATGANVLTF. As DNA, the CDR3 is TGTGCCAGCAGTTCAACCCCAGGAGGGCAGGGGGCTACTGGGGCCAACGTCCTGACTTTC. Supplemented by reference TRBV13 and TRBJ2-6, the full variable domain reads AAGVIQSPRHLIKEKRETATLKCYPIPRHDTVYWYQQGPGQDPQFLISFYEKMQSDKGSIPDRFSAQQFSDYHSELNMSSLELGDSALYFCASSSTPGGQGATGANVLTFGAGSRLTVL.

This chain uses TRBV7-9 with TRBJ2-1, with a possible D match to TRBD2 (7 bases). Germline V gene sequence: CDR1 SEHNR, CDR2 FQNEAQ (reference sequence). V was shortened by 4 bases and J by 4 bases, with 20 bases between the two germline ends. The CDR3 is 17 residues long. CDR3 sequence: CASSSSWGGTMYNEQFF. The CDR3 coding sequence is TGTGCCAGCAGCTCCTCCTGGGGGGGGACAATGTACAATGAGCAGTTCTTC.

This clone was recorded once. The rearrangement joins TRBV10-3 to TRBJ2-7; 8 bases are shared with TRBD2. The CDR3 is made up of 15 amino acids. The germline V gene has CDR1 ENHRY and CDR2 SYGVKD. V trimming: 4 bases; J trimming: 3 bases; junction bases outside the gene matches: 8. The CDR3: CAISAVAGGGYEQYF. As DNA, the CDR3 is TGTGCCATCAGTGCCGTGGCGGGAGGCGGCTACGAGCAGTACTTC.

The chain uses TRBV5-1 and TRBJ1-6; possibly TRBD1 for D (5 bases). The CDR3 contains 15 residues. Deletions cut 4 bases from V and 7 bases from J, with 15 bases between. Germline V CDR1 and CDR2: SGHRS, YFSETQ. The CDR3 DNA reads TGCGCCAGCAGCGGAGGGACTGGGGAAAATTCACCCCTCCACTTT. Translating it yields CASSGGTGENSPLHF. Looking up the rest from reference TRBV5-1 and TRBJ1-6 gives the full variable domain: KAGVTQTPRYLIKTRGQQVTLSCSPISGHRSVSWYQQTPGQGLQFLFEYFSETQRNKGNFPGRFSGRQFSNSRSEMNVSTLELGDSALYLCASSGGTGENSPLHFGNGTRLTVT.

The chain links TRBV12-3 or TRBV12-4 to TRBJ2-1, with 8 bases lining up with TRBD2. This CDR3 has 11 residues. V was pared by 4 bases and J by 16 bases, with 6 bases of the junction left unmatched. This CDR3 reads CASSSGLVGFF. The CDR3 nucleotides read TGTGCCAGCAGTTCGGGACTAGTAGGTTTCTTC.

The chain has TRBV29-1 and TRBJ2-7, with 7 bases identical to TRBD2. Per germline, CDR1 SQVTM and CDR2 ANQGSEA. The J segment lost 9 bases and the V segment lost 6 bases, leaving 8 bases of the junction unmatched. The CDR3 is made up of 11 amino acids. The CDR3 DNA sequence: TGCAGCGTGGGGAGGGACGCTGGGCAGTACTTC. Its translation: CSVGRDAGQYF.

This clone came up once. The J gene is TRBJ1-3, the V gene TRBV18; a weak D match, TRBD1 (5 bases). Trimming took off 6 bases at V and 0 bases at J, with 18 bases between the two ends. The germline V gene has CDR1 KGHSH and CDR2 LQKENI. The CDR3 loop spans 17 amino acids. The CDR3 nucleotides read TGTGCCAGCTCCATGAGGACAACCATCCTCTCTGGAAACACCATATATTTT. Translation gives CASSMRTTILSGNTIYF.

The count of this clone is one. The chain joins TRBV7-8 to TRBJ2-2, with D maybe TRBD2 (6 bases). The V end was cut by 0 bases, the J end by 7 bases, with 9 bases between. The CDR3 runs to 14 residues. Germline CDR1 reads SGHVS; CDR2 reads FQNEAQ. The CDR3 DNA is TGTGCCAGCAGCTTAGCCCCGGGGGACGGGGAGCTGTTTTTT. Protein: CASSLAPGDGELFF.

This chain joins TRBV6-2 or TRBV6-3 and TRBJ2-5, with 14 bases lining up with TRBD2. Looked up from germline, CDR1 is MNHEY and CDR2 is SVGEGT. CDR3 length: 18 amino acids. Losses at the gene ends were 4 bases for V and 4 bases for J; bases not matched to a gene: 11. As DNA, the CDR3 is TGTGCCAGCAGTTCGGGACTAGCGGGAGCGGGATATGGAGAGACCCAGTACTTC. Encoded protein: CASSSGLAGAGYGETQYF.

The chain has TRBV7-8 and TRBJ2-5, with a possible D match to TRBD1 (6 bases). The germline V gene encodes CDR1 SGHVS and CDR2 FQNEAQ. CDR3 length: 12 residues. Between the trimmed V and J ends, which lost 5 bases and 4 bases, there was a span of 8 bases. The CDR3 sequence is CASSPQGETQYF. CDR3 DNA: TGTGCCAGCAGCCCACAGGGAGAGACCCAGTACTTC. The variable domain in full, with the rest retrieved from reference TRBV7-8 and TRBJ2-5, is GAGVSQSPRYKVAKRGQDVALRCDPISGHVSLFWYQQALGQGPEFLTYFQNEAQLDKSGLPSDRFFAERPEGSVSTLKIQRTQQEDSAVYLCASSPQGETQYFGPGTRLLVL.

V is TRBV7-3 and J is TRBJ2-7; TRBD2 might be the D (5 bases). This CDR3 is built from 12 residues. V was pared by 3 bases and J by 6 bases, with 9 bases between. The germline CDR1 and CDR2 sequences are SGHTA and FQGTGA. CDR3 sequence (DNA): TGTGCCAGCAGCTTCGATGGAGGCGAGCAGTACTTC. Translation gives CASSFDGGEQYF.

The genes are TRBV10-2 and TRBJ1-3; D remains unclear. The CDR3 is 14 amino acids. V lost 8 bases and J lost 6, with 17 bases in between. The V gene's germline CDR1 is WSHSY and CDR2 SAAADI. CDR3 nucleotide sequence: TGCGCCAGCGGCGGAACGAGCGGGGAAAACACCATATATTTT. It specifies CASGGTSGENTIYF.